These 26 T cell receptor beta chains originate from one sample sequenced in a study of PD-L1 blockade in urothelial cancer (TCRdb year 2017). Reading the label with the study, this specimen's time point is: pretreatment peripheral blood. Library prep was done by the immunoSEQ multiplex PCR assay. TCRdb limited this immuneACCESS table to in-frame rearrangements with V and J called. A share of clones is missing; checked studies link under half to unresolved V genes, and the rest is unexplained. In all, the sample holds tens of thousands of clones, and 90% of those were seen once. The top ten clones comprise around 1.5% of the sample. Sample: PBMCs, taken around atezolizumab (anti-PD-L1) treatment. The source of these receptors is a man aged 60-69 years with urothelial cancer.

This chain connects TRBV6-5 to TRBJ2-5, with D unclear. The germline V gene encodes CDR1 MNHEY and CDR2 SVGAGI. CDR3 length: 9 residues. The V gene lost 5 bases and the J gene lost 10 bases, with 5 bases spanning the gap. The CDR3 bases are TGTGCCAGCAGTGAGCTCCAGTACTTC. The encoded protein is CASSELQYF.

The chain uses TRBV5-1 and TRBJ1-2; the match to TRBD1 covers 8 bases. The CDR3 extends over 14 amino acids. The junction had 4 bases not matched to a gene; V was cut back by 0 bases and J by 6 bases. The germline V gene has CDR1 SGHRS and CDR2 YFSETQ. In nucleotides, the CDR3 is TGCGCCAGCAGCTTGGCCAGGGGGCAGGATGGCTACACCTTC. Protein: CASSLARGQDGYTF.

The gene calls are TRBV6-4 and TRBJ1-5, with TRBD1 matching over 8 bases. After removal of 2 bases from V and 4 bases from J, the junction contained 10 bases not matched to a gene. CDR3 length equals 17 residues. Germline assignment: CDR1 MRHNA and CDR2 SNTAGT. CDR3 in amino acids: CASSDAPDRGWNQPQHF. The CDR3 bases are TGTGCCAGCAGTGACGCCCCCGACAGGGGTTGGAATCAGCCCCAGCATTTT.

This clone was seen once. The rearrangement links TRBV27 to TRBJ2-3, with 8 bases that match TRBD2. Per the germline V gene, CDR1 is MNHEY and CDR2 is SMNVEV (reference sequence). The CDR3 contains 15 residues. Trimming at V came to 8 bases and at J to 3 bases, leaving 10 bases not matched to a gene. The chain's CDR3 is CASSSRGGPTDTQYF. The CDR3 bases are TGTGCCAGCTCCTCCCGGGGGGGACCGACAGATACGCAGTATTTT.

V and J are TRBV5-8 and TRBJ2-5; TRBD2 matches at 14 bases. CDR1 is SGHTS and CDR2 is YDEGEE in the germline V gene. This CDR3 is built from 15 residues. J lost 3 bases, V lost 4 bases, and 2 bases had no gene match. The CDR3 region has the DNA TGTGCCAGCAGCCGGGGACTAGCGGGGGAAGAGACCCAGTACTTC. Its translation is CASSRGLAGEETQYF.

The rearrangement links TRBV10-2 to TRBJ2-3; 8 nucleotides align to TRBD2. The CDR3 runs 13 residues. The J segment lost 3 bases and the V segment lost 7 bases, leaving 3 bases of the junction unmatched. Looked up from germline, CDR1 is WSHSY and CDR2 is SAAADI. The CDR3 DNA reads as TGCGCCAGCAATCCGGGGGGGACAGATACGCAGTATTTT. It codes for CASNPGGTDTQYF.

Only a few counts were recorded for this clone. V is TRBV7-2 and J is TRBJ2-3; no clear D gene. The CDR3 consists of 15 residues. The V gene lost 1 base and the J gene lost 6 bases, with 14 bases spanning the gap. Per the germline V gene, CDR1 is SGHTA and CDR2 is FQGNSA. The CDR3 bases are TGTGCCAGCAGCTTAGGCGTGACATACCAGGATACGCAGTATTTT. It yields the protein CASSLGVTYQDTQYF.

This chain connects TRBV6-5 to TRBJ2-2, with D possibly matching TRBD1 (5 bases). This CDR3 spans 15 amino acids. Germline V gene sequence: CDR1 MNHEY, CDR2 SVGAGI. The V end was cut by 2 bases, the J end by 4 bases, with 11 bases between. Written as DNA, the CDR3 is TGTGCCAGCAGTTACCGACAGAGGATCACCGGGGAGCTGTTTTTT. It codes for CASSYRQRITGELFF.

The chain couples TRBV30 to TRBJ2-2; D is unclear. The CDR3 has 12 amino acids. Germline CDR1 reads GTSNPN; CDR2 reads SVGIG (reference sequence). Deletions cut 8 bases from V and 2 bases from J, with 9 bases between. The CDR3 spells CAGLTNTGELFF. CDR3 nucleotides: TGTGCCGGGTTGACTAACACCGGGGAGCTGTTTTTT.

The chain carries TRBV25-1 and TRBJ2-3; 8 bases align to TRBD1. The trim removed 6 bases at V and 4 bases at J, leaving 3 bases unmatched. The germline gives CDR1 MGHDK, CDR2 SYGVNS. The CDR3 is 13 residues long. The CDR3 sequence: CASREQGADTQYF. The CDR3 DNA reads as TGTGCCAGCAGGGAACAGGGGGCAGATACGCAGTATTTT.

The chain combines TRBV9 with TRBJ2-7, with 10 bases that match TRBD1. V trimming: 0 bases; J trimming: 2 bases; junction bases outside the gene matches: 2. CDR1 is SGDLS, CDR2 YYNGEE, per germline. The CDR3 runs 15 residues. This CDR3 is CASSVGQGAPYEQYF. In nucleotides, the CDR3 is TGTGCCAGCAGCGTAGGACAGGGGGCGCCCTACGAGCAGTACTTC.

V usage is TRBV7-2 and J usage is TRBJ1-4, with TRBD1 identical over 8 bases. V shed 1 base, J shed 5 bases, and the junction held 6 bases outside the gene matches. The CDR3 runs 16 residues. Per germline, CDR1 SGHTA and CDR2 FQGNSA. The CDR3 loop is CASSLGQGSGNEKLFF. CDR3 DNA: TGTGCCAGCAGCTTAGGACAGGGGTCAGGGAATGAAAAACTGTTTTTT.

The rearrangement joins TRBV7-9 to TRBJ2-4; D ambiguous. V lost 2 bases, J lost 2 bases, and 13 bases lay in between. Germline V CDR1 and CDR2: SEHNR, FQNEAQ (reference sequence). The CDR3 runs 16 residues. The CDR3 DNA reads as TGTGCCAGCAGCTTATTGCGACGAGACACCAAAAACATTCAGTACTTC. Protein product: CASSLLRRDTKNIQYF.

The chain recombines TRBV2 with TRBJ2-7; 12 nucleotides match TRBD1. There are 15 residues in the CDR3. With 4 bases clipped from V and 5 bases from J, the junction kept 6 bases outside the gene matches. Germline V gives CDR1 SNHLY, CDR2 FYNNEI. The CDR3 nucleotides read TGTGCCAGCAGTGTTCCGGGACAGGGGGCCCACGAGCAGTACTTC. Amino acid sequence: CASSVPGQGAHEQYF. Full variable domain (missing parts from reference TRBV2 and TRBJ2-7): EPEVTQTPSHQVTQMGQEVILRCVPISNHLYFYWYRQILGQKVEFLVSFYNNEISEKSEIFDDQFSVERPDGSNFTLKIRSTKLEDSAMYFCASSVPGQGAHEQYFGPGTRLTVT.

The chain has TRBV5-1 and TRBJ2-6, with 7 bases matching TRBD2. The CDR3 sequence is 19 residues long. V shed 8 bases, J shed 4 bases, and the junction held 21 bases outside the gene matches. Per germline, CDR1 SGHRS and CDR2 YFSETQ. This chain's CDR3 is CASSRSEGGRWAGANVLTF. CDR3 DNA sequence: TGCGCCAGTTCTAGGAGCGAAGGCGGGAGATGGGCCGGGGCCAACGTCCTGACTTTC.

A remark on this clone: Mismatch with germline at one junction end may stem from a read error. The rearrangement joins TRBV5-4 to TRBJ1-1, with a weak D call TRBD1 (5 bases). The CDR3 contains 15 residues. Germline V gene lookup returns CDR1 SGHNT and CDR2 YYREEE (reference sequence). Here the CDR3 DNA reads TGTGCCAGCAGCTTAAGGGGACTTTTGGGTTCTGACGCTTTCTTT. Protein product: CASSLRGLLGSDAFF.

The J gene is TRBJ2-3, the V gene TRBV7-7; 7 bases match TRBD1. The J segment lost 2 bases and the V segment lost 1 base, leaving 6 bases of the junction unmatched. This CDR3 spans 16 amino acids. Germline CDR1 and CDR2: SSHAT and FNYEAQ (reference sequence). In DNA, the CDR3 is TGTGCCAGCAGCTTAGGAGTGACAGGGAACACAGATACGCAGTATTTT. Amino acids: CASSLGVTGNTDTQYF.

The chain combines TRBV29-1 with TRBJ1-1, with unresolved D. CDR3 length: 12 residues. The ends were cut back, 7 bases at V and 6 bases at J, with 15 bases in the middle. Germline V gene sequence: CDR1 SQVTM, CDR2 ANQGSEA. CDR3 sequence: CSASLGDSEAFF. As DNA, the CDR3 is TGCAGCGCCTCCTTGGGAGACTCTGAAGCTTTCTTT.

This chain joins TRBV25-1 and TRBJ2-5, with D possibly matching TRBD1 (6 bases). This CDR3 contains 14 residues. V was cut by 5 bases and J by 5 bases, with 15 bases left in between. Germline-derived CDR1 and CDR2 are MGHDK and SYGVNS. DNA of the CDR3: TGTGCCAGCAGTTCGCAACAGGGAAGGGAGACCCAGTACTTC. Protein: CASSSQQGRETQYF.

This clone was seen a single time. This chain joins TRBV5-1 and TRBJ2-3, with TRBD1 identical over 10 bases. The CDR3 spans 16 residues. The V gene end was trimmed by 5 bases and the J gene end by 2 bases; junction bases not matched to a gene: 8. CDR1 is SGHRS and CDR2 is YFSETQ in the germline V gene. The chain's CDR3 is CASSFGQGVITDTQYF. The CDR3, as DNA: TGCGCCAGCAGTTTCGGACAGGGGGTGATCACAGATACGCAGTATTTT.

This clone was found once. The chain is built from TRBV28 and TRBJ1-1, with 10 bases matching TRBD1. From germline, CDR1 is MDHEN and CDR2 SYDVKM. The CDR3 contains 14 residues. The V segment lost 5 bases and the J segment 5 bases; nucleotides outside the gene matches: 5. The CDR3 loop is CASSLRDRGTEAFF. In DNA form, the CDR3 reads TGTGCCAGCAGTCTCCGGGACAGGGGAACTGAAGCTTTCTTT.

The J gene is TRBJ2-3, the V gene TRBV27; D gene uncertain. Trimming took off 2 bases at V and 4 bases at J, with 7 bases between the two ends. This CDR3 region has 13 residues. In germline, CDR1 is MNHEY, CDR2 SMNVEV (reference sequence). DNA of the CDR3: TGTGCCAGCAGTTTACAGGTCCCAGATACGCAGTATTTT. Amino acid sequence: CASSLQVPDTQYF.

The chain has TRBV27 and TRBJ1-6; D remains ambiguous. The germline gives CDR1 MNHEY, CDR2 SMNVEV (reference sequence). CDR3 length: 14 amino acids. Trimming shortened V by 5 bases and J by 11 bases, and 16 bases separated the two germline ends. CDR3 sequence (DNA): TGTGCCAGCAGTCCCGCGGGAGGCCTGGCACCCCTCCACTTT. Its protein is CASSPAGGLAPLHF.

V is TRBV6-5 and J is TRBJ1-1; the D is unclear. The CDR3 contains 15 residues. In germline, CDR1 is MNHEY, CDR2 SVGAGI. V lost 0 bases and J 6 bases, leaving 14 bases between the germline ends. DNA for the CDR3: TGTGCCAGCAGTTACTCGAGGAGGTTCAGTCCTGAAGCTTTCTTT. Translation gives CASSYSRRFSPEAFF.

The chain has TRBV7-2 and TRBJ2-5, with a weak D call TRBD2 (5 bases). V was cut by 4 bases and J by 4 bases, with 13 bases left in between. The CDR3 covers 14 residues. The germline V gene encodes CDR1 SGHTA and CDR2 FQGNSA. The CDR3 bases are TGTGCCAGCAGCTCTGTCTCGGGGATAGAGACCCAGTACTTC. This sequence encodes CASSSVSGIETQYF. Variable domain in full (rest from reference TRBV7-2 and TRBJ2-5): GAGVSQSPSNKVTEKGKDVELRCDPISGHTALYWYRQSLGQGLEFLIYFQGNSAPDKSGLPSDRFSAERTGGSVSTLTIQRTQQEDSAVYLCASSSVSGIETQYFGPGTRLLVL.

The rearrangement uses TRBV29-1 and TRBJ2-7; 12 bases map to TRBD2. The CDR3 is made up of 12 amino acids. Trimming at V came to 7 bases and at J to 4 bases, leaving 2 bases not matched to a gene. Germline CDR1 and CDR2: SQVTM and ANQGSEA. CDR3 coding DNA: TGCAGCGCCGGACTAGCGGGGTACGAGCAGTACTTC. Its translation is CSAGLAGYEQYF.